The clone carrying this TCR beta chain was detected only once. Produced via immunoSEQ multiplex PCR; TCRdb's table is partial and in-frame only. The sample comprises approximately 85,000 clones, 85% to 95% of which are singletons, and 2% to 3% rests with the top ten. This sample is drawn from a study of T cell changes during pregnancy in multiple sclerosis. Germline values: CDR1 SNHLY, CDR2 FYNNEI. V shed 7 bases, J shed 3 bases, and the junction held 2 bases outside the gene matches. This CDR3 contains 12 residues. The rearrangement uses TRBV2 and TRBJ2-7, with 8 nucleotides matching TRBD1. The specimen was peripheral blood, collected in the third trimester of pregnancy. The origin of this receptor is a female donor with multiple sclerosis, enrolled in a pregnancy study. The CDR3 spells CASTGTGYEQYF. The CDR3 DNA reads TGTGCCAGCACGGGGACAGGCTACGAGCAGTACTTC. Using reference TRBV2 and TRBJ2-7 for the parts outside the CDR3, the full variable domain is EPEVTQTPSHQVTQMGQEVILRCVPISNHLYFYWYRQILGQKVEFLVSFYNNEISEKSEIFDDQFSVERPDGSNFTLKIRSTKLEDSAMYFCASTGTGYEQYFGPGTRLTVT.